The 7 T cell receptor beta chains below all came from one sample that was sequenced in a study of metastatic and nonmetastatic thyroid tumors. TCRdb recomputed clones from the PCR reads via MiXCR. The table has 20,000 or so clones, about 16% seen once. No patient had received any treatment before thyroid surgery. Sequencing was performed on tumor tissue. The origin of the receptors is a female donor with papillary thyroid cancer or a benign thyroid nodule (not recorded which). Some clones in this sample may be carry-over from other donors' samples.

The sample holds many counts of this clone. J is TRBJ2-3 and V is TRBV19, with 8 bases matching TRBD1. The CDR3 consists of 16 residues. CDR1 and CDR2 from the germline V gene are LNHDA and SQIVND (reference sequence). V lost 5 bases, J lost 0 bases, and 7 bases stayed unmatched. CDR3 bases: TGTGCCAGTAGTGCCCAGGGGGCTATAAGCACAGATACGCAGTATTTT. Translation: CASSAQGAISTDTQYF.

This clone was recorded a few times. V gene TRBV28 combines with J gene TRBJ1-3; the D is unclear. The CDR3 is made up of 14 amino acids. CDR1 is MDHEN, CDR2 SYDVKM, per germline. Between the trimmed V and J ends, which lost 3 bases and 0 bases, there was a span of 6 bases. The CDR3 DNA follows: TGTGCCAGCAGTTTGATGAGCTCTGGAAACACCATATATTTT. This codes for CASSLMSSGNTIYF.

The genes are TRBV5-1 and TRBJ2-3; TRBD2 aligns across 13 bases. The length of the CDR3 is 16 residues. J was trimmed by 4 bases and V by 0 bases; bases with no gene match: 2. Germline V gene sequence: CDR1 SGHRS, CDR2 YFSETQ. The CDR3 is CASSLGTSGGSDTQYF. The DNA for the CDR3 is TGCGCCAGCAGCTTGGGGACTAGCGGGGGTTCAGATACGCAGTATTTT.

This clone was seen ten or more times. The chain employs TRBV20-1 and TRBJ1-5; 8 bases agree with TRBD1. Trimming removed 1 base from V and 6 bases from J; junction bases left unmatched: 5. Looked up from germline, CDR1 is DFQATT and CDR2 is SNEGSKA (reference sequence). CDR3 size: 14 residues. CDR3 bases: TGCAGTGCTAGAGTAGGGACAGGAAGTCAGCCCCAGCATTTT. This codes for CSARVGTGSQPQHF.

This clone appeared many times. The chain joins TRBV2 to TRBJ1-5; D is uncertain. This CDR3 region has 19 residues. From germline, CDR1 is SNHLY and CDR2 FYNNEI. V was clipped by 8 bases and J by 5 bases, with 31 bases between them. The DNA for the CDR3 is TGTGCCAGCCGTTTATTTAGACCCAATGACCTCCGGTCTCATCAGCCCCAGCATTTT. This encodes CASRLFRPNDLRSHQPQHF. Drawing the rest from reference TRBV2 and TRBJ1-5, the complete variable domain is EPEVTQTPSHQVTQMGQEVILRCVPISNHLYFYWYRQILGQKVEFLVSFYNNEISEKSEIFDDQFSVERPDGSNFTLKIRSTKLEDSAMYFCASRLFRPNDLRSHQPQHFGDGTRLSIL.

Many counts were recorded for this clone. This chain connects TRBV12-5 to TRBJ2-3; no clear D gene. This CDR3 comprises 14 residues. The V end lost 7 bases, the J end lost 4 bases, and 15 bases lay between the germline ends. Germline V gene sequence: CDR1 LGHNT, CDR2 FRNRAP. The CDR3 nucleotides are TGTGCTAGTGCCCCAGTGGAGTCGGCAGATACGCAGTATTTT. It yields the protein CASAPVESADTQYF.

A word on this clone: Germline is not matched at one junction end, which may reflect a read error. The chain combines TRBV20-1 with TRBJ2-1; tentative D call: TRBD1 (5 bases). This CDR3 has 16 residues. Germline CDR1 reads DFQATT; CDR2 reads SNEGSKA (reference sequence). The CDR3, as DNA: TGCAGTGCTAGATCCAGCAGCCTGGAGTTGGACAATAAGCAGTTCTTC. Its protein product is CSARSSSLELDNKQFF.